This TCR beta chain was documented in a study of radiation and T cells in renal cell carcinoma. TCRdb's table, derived via immunoSEQ multiplex PCR, lists solely in-frame clones and lacks some. Counted here are 150,000 to 200,000 clones, approximately 90% occurring once; the ten biggest clones make up around 10%. Time point indicated: blood 4 weeks post-SBRT, at nephrectomy. Treatment reported: 15 Gy SBRT to primary tumor, nephrectomy 4 weeks later. Nephrectomy followed 15 Gy stereotactic body radiation by 4 weeks. Radiation-treated patients gave blood at baseline, week 2 and week 4. General observations from the study: No pretreatment tumor biopsies were available for baseline clonotypes. Top tumor clonotypes rose in blood 2 weeks post-radiation, then contracted.

A remark on this clone: Its antigen is unknown. The junction does not match germline at one end; this may be a read error.

The specimen was blood, collected from a patient whose treatment included radiotherapy and nephrectomy. The TCR originated in a woman aged 45-60 years with renal cell carcinoma.

DNA for the CDR3: TGCGCCAGCGGCCAGGGGTACCCAAATGAAAAACTGTTTTTT. This encodes CASGQGYPNEKLFF. The chain carries TRBV4-3 and TRBJ1-4; D is perhaps TRBD1 (6 bases). The V gene's germline CDR1 is LGHNA and CDR2 YSLEER. This CDR3 comprises 14 residues.